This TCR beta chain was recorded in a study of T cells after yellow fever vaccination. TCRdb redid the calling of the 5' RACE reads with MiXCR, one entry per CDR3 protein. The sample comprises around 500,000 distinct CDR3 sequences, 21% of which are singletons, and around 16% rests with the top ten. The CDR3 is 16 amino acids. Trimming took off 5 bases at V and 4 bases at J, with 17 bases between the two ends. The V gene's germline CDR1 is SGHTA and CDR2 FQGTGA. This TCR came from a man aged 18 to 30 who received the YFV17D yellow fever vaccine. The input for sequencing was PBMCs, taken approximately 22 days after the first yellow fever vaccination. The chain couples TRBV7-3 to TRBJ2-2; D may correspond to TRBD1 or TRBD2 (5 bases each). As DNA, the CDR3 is TGTGCCAGCAGCCCCCGGGGCCTTCAGGGCACCGGGGAGCTGTTTTTT. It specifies CASSPRGLQGTGELFF.